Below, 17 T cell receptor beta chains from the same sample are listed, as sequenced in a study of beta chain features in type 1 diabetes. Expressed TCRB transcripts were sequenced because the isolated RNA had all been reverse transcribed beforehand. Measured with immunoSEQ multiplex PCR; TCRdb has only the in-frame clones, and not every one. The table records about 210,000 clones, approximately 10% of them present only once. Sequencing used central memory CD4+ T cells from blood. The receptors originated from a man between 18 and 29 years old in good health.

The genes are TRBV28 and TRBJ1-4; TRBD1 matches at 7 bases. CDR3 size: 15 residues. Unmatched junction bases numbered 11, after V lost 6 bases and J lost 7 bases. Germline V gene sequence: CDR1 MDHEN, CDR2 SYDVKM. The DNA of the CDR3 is TGTGCCAGCAGAACCGCAGGGGGACGGGGTGAAAAACTGTTTTTT. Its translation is CASRTAGGRGEKLFF.

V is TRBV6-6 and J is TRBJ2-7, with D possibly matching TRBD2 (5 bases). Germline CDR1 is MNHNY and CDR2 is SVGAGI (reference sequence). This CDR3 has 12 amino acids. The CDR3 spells CAAVGKSYEQYF. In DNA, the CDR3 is TGTGCGGCCGTCGGGAAATCCTACGAGCAGTACTTC.

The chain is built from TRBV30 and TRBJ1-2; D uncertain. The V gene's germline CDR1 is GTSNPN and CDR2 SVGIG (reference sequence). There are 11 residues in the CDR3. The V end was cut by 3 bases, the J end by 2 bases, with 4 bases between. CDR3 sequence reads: CAWRGNYGYTF. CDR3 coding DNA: TGTGCCTGGAGGGGGAACTATGGCTACACCTTC.

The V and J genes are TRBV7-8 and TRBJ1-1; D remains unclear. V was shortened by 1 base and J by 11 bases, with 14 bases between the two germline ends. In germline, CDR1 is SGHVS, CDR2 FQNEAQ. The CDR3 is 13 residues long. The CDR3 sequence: CASSLEQRRDAFF. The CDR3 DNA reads TGTGCCAGCAGCTTAGAACAGCGGCGGGATGCTTTCTTT.

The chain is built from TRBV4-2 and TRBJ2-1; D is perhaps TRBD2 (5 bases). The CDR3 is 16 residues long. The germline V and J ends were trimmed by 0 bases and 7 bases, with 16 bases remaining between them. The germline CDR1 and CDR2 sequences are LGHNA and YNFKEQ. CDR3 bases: TGTGCCAGCAGCCAAGATGTGGCTCGGGGTGGGAATGAGCAGTTCTTC. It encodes CASSQDVARGGNEQFF.

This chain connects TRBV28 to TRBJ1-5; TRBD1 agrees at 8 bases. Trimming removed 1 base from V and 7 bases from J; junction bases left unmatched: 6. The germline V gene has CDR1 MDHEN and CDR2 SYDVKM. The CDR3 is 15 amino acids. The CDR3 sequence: CASSLSPGDRQPQHF. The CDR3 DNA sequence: TGTGCCAGCAGTTTATCTCCAGGGGACAGGCAGCCCCAGCATTTT.

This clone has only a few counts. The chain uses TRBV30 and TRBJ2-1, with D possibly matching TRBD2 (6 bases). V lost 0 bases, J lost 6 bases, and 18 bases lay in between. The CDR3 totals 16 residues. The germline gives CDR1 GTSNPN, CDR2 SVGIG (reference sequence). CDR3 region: CAWSVLGGRTSNEQFF. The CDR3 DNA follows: TGTGCCTGGAGTGTACTAGGAGGGAGAACGAGCAATGAGCAGTTCTTC.

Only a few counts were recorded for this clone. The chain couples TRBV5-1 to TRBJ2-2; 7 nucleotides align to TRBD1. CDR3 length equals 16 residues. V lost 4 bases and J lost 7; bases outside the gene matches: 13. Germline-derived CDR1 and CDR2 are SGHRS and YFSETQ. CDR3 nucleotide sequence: TGCGCCAGCAGCCTTCCGTACAGGGGATCGGGCGGGGAGCTGTTTTTT. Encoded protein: CASSLPYRGSGGELFF. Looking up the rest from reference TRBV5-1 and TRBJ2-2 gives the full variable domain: KAGVTQTPRYLIKTRGQQVTLSCSPISGHRSVSWYQQTPGQGLQFLFEYFSETQRNKGNFPGRFSGRQFSNSRSEMNVSTLELGDSALYLCASSLPYRGSGGELFFGEGSRLTVL.

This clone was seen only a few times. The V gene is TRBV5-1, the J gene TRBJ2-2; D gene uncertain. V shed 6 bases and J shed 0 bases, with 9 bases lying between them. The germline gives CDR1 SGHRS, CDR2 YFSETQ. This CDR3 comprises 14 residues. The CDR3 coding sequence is TGCGCCAGCAACGAGACACCGAACACCGGGGAGCTGTTTTTT. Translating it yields CASNETPNTGELFF.

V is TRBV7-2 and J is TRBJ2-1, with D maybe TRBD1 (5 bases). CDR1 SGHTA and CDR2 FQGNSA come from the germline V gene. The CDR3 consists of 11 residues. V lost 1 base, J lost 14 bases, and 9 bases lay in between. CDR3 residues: CASSLGMDKFF. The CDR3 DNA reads TGTGCCAGCAGCTTAGGAATGGACAAGTTCTTC.

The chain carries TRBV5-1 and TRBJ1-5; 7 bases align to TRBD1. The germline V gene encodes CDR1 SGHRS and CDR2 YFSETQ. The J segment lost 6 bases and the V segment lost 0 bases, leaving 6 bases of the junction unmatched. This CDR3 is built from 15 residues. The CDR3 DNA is TGCGCCAGCAGCTTGGAGGGACAGATGAGTCAGCCCCAGCATTTT. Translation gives CASSLEGQMSQPQHF.

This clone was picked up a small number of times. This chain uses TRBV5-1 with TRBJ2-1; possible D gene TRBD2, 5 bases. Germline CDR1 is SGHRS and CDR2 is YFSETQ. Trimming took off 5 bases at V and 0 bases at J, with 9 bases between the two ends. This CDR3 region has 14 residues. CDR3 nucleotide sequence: TGCGCCAGCAGTTTCGGGATCTCCTACAATGAGCAGTTCTTC. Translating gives CASSFGISYNEQFF.

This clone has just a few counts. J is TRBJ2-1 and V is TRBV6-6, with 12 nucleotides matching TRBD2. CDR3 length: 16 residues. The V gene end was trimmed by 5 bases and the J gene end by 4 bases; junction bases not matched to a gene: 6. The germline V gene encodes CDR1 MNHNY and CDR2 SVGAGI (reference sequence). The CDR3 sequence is CASSLAGGLRYNEQFF. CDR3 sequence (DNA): TGTGCCAGCAGTCTAGCGGGAGGGCTTAGATACAATGAGCAGTTCTTC.

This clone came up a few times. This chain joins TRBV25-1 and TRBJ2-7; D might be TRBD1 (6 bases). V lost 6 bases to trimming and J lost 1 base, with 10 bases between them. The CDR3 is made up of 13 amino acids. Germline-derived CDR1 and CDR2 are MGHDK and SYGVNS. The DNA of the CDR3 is TGTGCCAGCAGGGAAGACAGGTCCTACGAGCAGTACTTC. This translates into CASREDRSYEQYF.

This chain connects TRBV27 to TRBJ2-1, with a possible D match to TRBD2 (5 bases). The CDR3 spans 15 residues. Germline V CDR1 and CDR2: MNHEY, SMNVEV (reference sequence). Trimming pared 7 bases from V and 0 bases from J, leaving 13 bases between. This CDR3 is CASIREYSSYNEQFF. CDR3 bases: TGTGCCAGCATCCGGGAATATAGCTCCTACAATGAGCAGTTCTTC.

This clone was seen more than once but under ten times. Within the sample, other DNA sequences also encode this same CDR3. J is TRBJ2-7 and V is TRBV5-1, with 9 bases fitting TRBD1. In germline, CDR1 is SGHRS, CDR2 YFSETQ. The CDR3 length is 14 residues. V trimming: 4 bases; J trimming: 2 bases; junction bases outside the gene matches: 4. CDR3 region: CASSGGTGTYEQYF. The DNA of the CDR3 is TGCGCCAGCAGCGGAGGGACAGGGACCTACGAGCAGTACTTC.

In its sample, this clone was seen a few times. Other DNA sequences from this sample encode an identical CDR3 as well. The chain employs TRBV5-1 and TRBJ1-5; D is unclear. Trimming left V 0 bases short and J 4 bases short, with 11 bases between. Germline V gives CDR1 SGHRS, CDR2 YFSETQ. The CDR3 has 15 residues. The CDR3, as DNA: TGCGCCAGCAGCTTGGAAGGGTACTCGAATCAGCCCCAGCATTTT. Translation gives CASSLEGYSNQPQHF.